Sequencing of this T cell receptor (beta chain) was carried out in a study of blood T cell repertoires in COVID-19. Turning to the study itself: COVID-19 samples from acute and convalescent phases originated in the United States, Italy and Spain. In each case, the material was cDNA or gDNA derived from T cells, B-cell-depleted T cells, or PBMCs.

CDR3 length equals 16 residues. The junction had 7 bases not matched to a gene; V was cut back by 2 bases and J by 6 bases. The germline CDR1 and CDR2 sequences are MRHNA and SNTAGT. Per the original data handling: Nucleated cell counts were estimated from reference gene primer amplification. Data came from immunoSEQ multiplex PCR; TCRdb stores just in-frame clones and leaves some out. The V and J calls and clone size are taken from that table; D and trimming were inferred from the DNA. The sample includes 350,000 or so clones, 83% of them seen just once. The V gene is TRBV6-4, the J gene TRBJ2-1, with 10 bases identical to TRBD2. This clonotype originated in a young man with active or convalescent COVID-19. Sample: peripheral blood. The CDR3 is CASSDESGGAVNEQFF. The CDR3 coding sequence is TGTGCCAGCAGTGACGAGAGCGGGGGGGCCGTCAATGAGCAGTTCTTC.